The clone carrying this T cell receptor (beta chain) was seen many times. One entry per CDR3 protein, called by TCRdb with MiXCR from the RT-PCR reads. This sample has 20,000 or so distinct CDR3 sequences; roughly 43% occur once, and the top ten carry approximately 80%. This sample was included in a study of patients and donors after allogeneic stem cell transplantation. V lost 7 bases and J 0 bases, leaving 16 bases between the germline ends. The CDR3 totals 16 residues. Germline CDR1 is SGHVS and CDR2 is FQNEAQ. This chain links TRBV7-8 with TRBJ2-1; possibly TRBD1 for D (5 bases). Sequencing was carried out using blood, either unsorted or a sorted T cell fraction (not recorded which). This clonotype originated in a human donor who was either an allogeneic HSCT recipient or a stem cell or donor lymphocyte infusion donor (not recorded which). It is not recorded whose cells these are; they may come from a transplant donor. DNA of the CDR3: TGTGCCAGCACCGTTGTTTGGGGCAGCTCCTACAATGAGCAGTTCTTC. Translation: CASTVVWGSSYNEQFF.